These T cell receptor beta chains were read from a single sample in a study of blood T cell repertoires in COVID-19. Sequencing used immunoSEQ multiplex PCR; TCRdb keeps in-frame clones, though not all of them. The table shows about 93,000 clones, with roughly nine tenths occurring only once. Specimen: peripheral blood. The receptors derive from a human donor with active COVID-19. The donor label of this sample is uncertain. Both conserved end residues are part of each CDR3. D genes are given only for firm matches. Some rows mark clone size as missing; the rest say once, few, many or name a class of expanded clone.

j_gene,v_gene,d_gene,abundance,CDR3aa,CDR3nt
TRBJ2-3,TRBV7-2,.,.,CASSLGGGPDTQYF,TGTGCCAGCAGCTTAGGAGGCGGGCCAGATACGCAGTATTTT
TRBJ1-3,TRBV27,.,once,CASEGEPGNTIYF,TGTGCCAGCGAGGGAGAACCGGGAAACACCATATATTTT
TRBJ2-2,TRBV28,TRBD1,.,CASRGQGYFTGELFF,TGTGCCAGCAGGGGACAGGGGTATTTCACCGGGGAGCTGTTTTTT
TRBJ2-7,TRBV3-1/TRBV3-2,TRBD1,.,CASSPGQSYEQYF,TGTGCCAGCAGCCCGGGACAGAGCTACGAGCAGTACTTC
TRBJ1-4,TRBV2,TRBD1,.,CASSGQGSLRKLFF,TGTGCCAGCAGCGGACAGGGGTCATTGCGAAAACTGTTTTTT
TRBJ2-3,TRBV5-6,TRBD1,.,CASSFGQDTDTQYF,TGTGCCAGCAGTTTCGGACAGGACACAGATACGCAGTATTTT
TRBJ1-1,TRBV6-5,.,.,CASSYSSNRDREAFF,TGTGCCAGCAGTTACTCGTCTAATCGAGACAGAGAAGCTTTCTTT
TRBJ1-3,TRBV5-8,TRBD1,.,CASSIGQGAAGNTIYF,TGTGCCAGCAGCATAGGACAGGGGGCGGCTGGAAACACCATATATTTT
TRBJ2-7,TRBV29-1,.,.,CSVGHSWYEQYF,TGCAGCGTTGGGCACAGCTGGTACGAGCAGTACTTC
TRBJ1-2,TRBV7-2,.,.,CASSSTTGGTSPRDGYTF,TGTGCCAGCAGCTCAACTACTGGAGGGACCTCCCCCAGGGACGGCTACACCTTC
TRBJ1-2,TRBV7-9,TRBD1,.,CASSLLDRVRRGYTF,TGTGCCAGCAGCTTATTAGACAGGGTCAGACGCGGCTACACCTTC
TRBJ2-7,TRBV5-1,.,once,CASSLRQATYEQYF,TGCGCCAGCAGCTTGAGACAGGCGACCTACGAGCAGTACTTC
TRBJ2-3,TRBV7-8,TRBD2,once,CAASRGGIRDTQYF,TGTGCAGCATCTCGGGGGGGCATACGGGATACGCAGTATTTT
TRBJ2-2,TRBV23-1,.,.,CASRARGDTGELFF,TGCGCCAGCAGGGCCAGGGGGGACACCGGGGAGCTGTTTTTT
TRBJ2-7,TRBV4-3,TRBD1,few,CASSPQGTGRSYEQYF,TGCGCCAGCAGCCCGCAAGGGACAGGCCGGTCCTACGAGCAGTACTTC
TRBJ1-6,TRBV5-1,TRBD1,.,CASSLGGTGGSPLHF,TGCGCCAGCAGCCTGGGGGGGACAGGGGGATCACCCCTCCACTTT
TRBJ2-2,TRBV7-2,.,.,CASSLSWGGRGELFF,TGTGCCAGCAGCTTATCCTGGGGGGGCCGGGGGGAGCTGTTTTTT
TRBJ2-7,TRBV6-2/TRBV6-3,TRBD2,.,CASSFLTSGGYEQYF,TGTGCCAGCAGTTTTCTGACTAGCGGGGGTTACGAGCAGTACTTC
TRBJ2-6,TRBV9,TRBD1,.,CASSVGTGGVGSGANVLTF,TGTGCCAGCAGCGTAGGGACAGGGGGCGTAGGCTCTGGGGCCAACGTCCTGACTTTC
TRBJ2-2,TRBV10-3,TRBD2,.,CAISGSSGGGTGELFF,TGTGCCATCAGTGGATCCAGCGGGGGGGGCACCGGGGAGCTGTTTTTT
TRBJ1-2,TRBV7-6,TRBD1,.,CASSTGQGWYGYTF,TGTGCCAGCAGCACGGGACAGGGGTGGTATGGCTACACCTTC
TRBJ2-3,TRBV7-2,TRBD2,once,CASSLARGTSGGMTDTQYF,TGTGCCAGCAGCTTAGCGCGGGGGACTAGCGGGGGTATGACAGATACGCAGTATTTT
TRBJ2-5,TRBV18,TRBD1,once,CASSPGQGRQETQYF,TGTGCCAGCTCACCGGGACAGGGCCGCCAAGAGACCCAGTACTTC
TRBJ2-5,TRBV6-1,TRBD1,.,CASSAGTGVGPVEKETQYF,TGTGCCAGCAGTGCCGGGACAGGGGTGGGGCCCGTCGAGAAAGAGACCCAGTACTTC
TRBJ1-1,TRBV25-1,.,.,CASSELVGAITEAFF,TGTGCCAGCAGTGAATTAGTAGGGGCTATCACTGAAGCTTTCTTT
TRBJ1-2,TRBV2,TRBD1,.,CASSAQDAGGSGYTF,TGTGCCAGCAGTGCCCAAGACGCAGGGGGCTCTGGCTACACCTTC
TRBJ1-1,TRBV28,TRBD1,.,CASSPRGRGTEAFF,TGTGCCAGCAGTCCGAGGGGGCGCGGTACTGAAGCTTTCTTT
TRBJ2-2,TRBV9,TRBD2,.,CASSVGGSGGTPTGELFF,TGTGCCAGCAGCGTAGGTGGTAGCGGGGGGACCCCCACCGGGGAGCTGTTTTTT
TRBJ2-1,TRBV4-1,TRBD1,.,CASSQGAGQGPYNEQFF,TGCGCCAGCAGCCAAGGTGCCGGACAGGGCCCTTACAATGAGCAGTTCTTC
TRBJ1-5,TRBV10-3,.,.,CAISGQSHQPQHF,TGTGCCATCAGTGGACAATCCCATCAGCCCCAGCATTTT
TRBJ1-4,TRBV7-9,TRBD1,.,CASSFRGTGFNEKLFF,TGTGCCAGCAGCTTTAGGGGGACAGGATTTAATGAAAAACTGTTTTTT
TRBJ2-5,TRBV2,.,.,CASRGGGYQETQYF,TGTGCCAGCAGGGGTGGGGGCTACCAAGAGACCCAGTACTTC
TRBJ2-2,TRBV6-5,.,.,CASSWGQNTGELFF,TGTGCCAGCAGTTGGGGGCAAAACACCGGGGAGCTGTTTTTT
TRBJ2-7,TRBV19,TRBD1,.,CALQGHAYEQYF,TGTGCCTTACAGGGGCACGCCTACGAGCAGTACTTC
TRBJ2-7,TRBV7-2,.,.,CASSLVPSGEQYF,TGTGCCAGCAGCTTAGTACCCTCGGGCGAGCAGTACTTC
TRBJ1-5,TRBV7-9,.,once,CASSRVGGVNQPQHF,TGTGCCAGCAGCCGAGTAGGAGGGGTAAATCAGCCCCAGCATTTT
TRBJ2-3,TRBV11-2,TRBD2,.,CASSLIPSGGSTDTQYF,TGTGCCAGCAGCCTAATTCCTAGCGGGGGTAGCACAGATACGCAGTATTTT